Presented here are 19 T cell receptor beta chains from one specimen sequenced in a study of shared clonotypes between healthy human individuals. The protocol was immunoSEQ multiplex PCR, while the TCRdb copy is restricted to in-frame clones and leaves out a portion. Of roughly 1,600,000 clones listed, 98% are singletons. Sequencing was done on a sample of naive CD4+ T cells sorted from blood. Subset in this sample: CD45RA+ positively selected. The source is a young man in good health.

The chain combines TRBV7-6 with TRBJ1-5, with D uncertain. V dropped 4 bases and J dropped 15 bases, with 7 bases sitting between them. The CDR3 loop spans 9 amino acids. Germline loops: CDR1 SGHVS, CDR2 FNYEAQ. The CDR3 DNA is TGTGCCAGCAGCTCCTACGGGCATTTT. Residues: CASSSYGHF.

This sequence joins TRBV18 and TRBJ1-2; D is unresolved. The V end lost 1 base, the J end lost 3 bases, and 9 bases lay between the germline ends. The CDR3 extends over 14 amino acids. Germline V lookup: CDR1 KGHSH, CDR2 LQKENI. The CDR3 coding sequence is TGTGCCAGCTCACCACTGGGCGGGGACTATGGCTACACCTTC. It specifies CASSPLGGDYGYTF.

The CDR3 DNA sequence: TGTGCCATAAAACAGGGGGAAGAGACCCAGTACTTC. Its protein is CAIKQGEETQYF. The J gene is TRBJ2-5, the V gene TRBV7-9; 8 bases are shared with TRBD1. Germline lookup yields CDR1 SEHNR and CDR2 FQNEAQ (reference sequence). The CDR3 sequence is 12 residues long. V gave up 10 bases and J gave up 3 bases; unmatched junction bases: 4.

The chain carries TRBV28 and TRBJ1-2, with D possibly TRBD1 on 5 matching bases. Trimming removed 4 bases from V and 9 bases from J, with 18 bases in between. The CDR3 runs to 14 residues. Germline loops: CDR1 MDHEN, CDR2 SYDVKM. The CDR3 DNA reads as TGTGCCAGCAGTTGGGACGCTAAGGGTCTTAGCTACACCTTC. It yields the protein CASSWDAKGLSYTF.

J is TRBJ2-3 and V is TRBV9, with 7 bases aligning to TRBD2. The germline CDR1 and CDR2 sequences are SGDLS and YYNGEE. The V gene end was trimmed by 4 bases and the J gene end by 3 bases; junction bases not matched to a gene: 5. The CDR3 length is 14 residues. CDR3 coding DNA: TGTGCCAGCAGCCTGGGACTATCTACAGATACGCAGTATTTT. Translated, it gives CASSLGLSTDTQYF.

The sample holds one count of this clone. V is TRBV5-1 and J is TRBJ2-2; 7 bases map to TRBD2. This CDR3 contains 16 residues. Germline-derived CDR1 and CDR2 are SGHRS and YFSETQ. V lost 1 base, J lost 1 base, and 4 bases stayed unmatched. The CDR3 DNA reads as TGCGCCAGCAGCTTGAACCGCGGGGGGAACACCGGGGAGCTGTTTTTT. Protein sequence: CASSLNRGGNTGELFF.

The chain couples TRBV19 to TRBJ2-1, with D uncertain. CDR1 and CDR2 (germline): LNHDA, SQIVND (reference sequence). The CDR3 extends over 13 amino acids. Trimming took off 6 bases at V and 14 bases at J, with 20 bases between the two ends. The CDR3, as DNA: TGTGCCAGTAGCCCCCTTCACGGTGGCCTTGAGTTCTTC. As protein: CASSPLHGGLEFF.

The chain joins TRBV11-3 to TRBJ2-3; D perhaps matches TRBD2 (5 bases). Germline CDR1 and CDR2: SGHNT and YENEEA. The CDR3 contains 16 residues. V was clipped by 5 bases and J by 0 bases, with 15 bases between them. CDR3 sequence (DNA): TGTGCCAGCAGCCCAGTAGCGTTCCCTAGCACAGATACGCAGTATTTT. Translated: CASSPVAFPSTDTQYF.

V gene TRBV5-1 combines with J gene TRBJ2-5; D not certain. The CDR3 consists of 15 residues. CDR1 SGHRS and CDR2 YFSETQ come from the germline V gene. V shed 4 bases and J shed 0 bases, with 13 bases lying between them. Written as DNA, the CDR3 is TGCGCCAGCAGCCTCAGCAGCCGGTACCAAGAGACCCAGTACTTC. The encoded protein is CASSLSSRYQETQYF. The full variable domain, with the rest looked up from reference TRBV5-1 and TRBJ2-5, is KAGVTQTPRYLIKTRGQQVTLSCSPISGHRSVSWYQQTPGQGLQFLFEYFSETQRNKGNFPGRFSGRQFSNSRSEMNVSTLELGDSALYLCASSLSSRYQETQYFGPGTRLLVL.

The CDR3 is CASSLAGDSNEQFF. CDR3 nucleotide sequence: TGCGCCAGCAGCTTGGCAGGAGACAGCAATGAGCAGTTCTTC. The V and J genes are TRBV5-1 and TRBJ2-1; D possibly corresponds to TRBD1 (5 bases). CDR3 length equals 14 residues. Per the germline V gene, CDR1 is SGHRS and CDR2 is YFSETQ. Trimming pared 0 bases from V and 6 bases from J, leaving 10 bases between.

V is TRBV5-1 and J is TRBJ2-5; TRBD1 or TRBD2 may be the D gene (5 bases each). CDR3 size: 14 residues. Trimming removed 4 bases at V and 5 bases at J, with 15 bases between. Per germline, CDR1 SGHRS and CDR2 YFSETQ. The CDR3 DNA is TGCGCCAGCAGCCTGAATGGGGCGGGTGAGACCCAGTACTTC. Protein sequence: CASSLNGAGETQYF.

About this clone itself: Other DNA sequences in this sample translate to the same CDR3. For the CDR3, the DNA is TGCGCCAGCAGTAGACAGGGGATGAACACTGAAGCTTTCTTT. It is translated as CASSRQGMNTEAFF. The chain combines TRBV5-1 with TRBJ1-1; 8 positions agree with TRBD1. Looked up from germline, CDR1 is SGHRS and CDR2 is YFSETQ. J lost 0 bases, V lost 5 bases, and 3 bases had no gene match. This CDR3 has 14 amino acids.

The rearrangement uses TRBV27 and TRBJ2-5, with TRBD1 matching over 7 bases. The CDR3 runs 14 residues. Germline V gene sequence: CDR1 MNHEY, CDR2 SMNVEV (reference sequence). The V segment lost 2 bases and the J segment 5 bases; nucleotides outside the gene matches: 5. The CDR3 coding sequence is TGTGCCAGCAGTTTAGGGGTCAGGGGGGAGACCCAGTACTTC. Protein sequence: CASSLGVRGETQYF.

A word on this clone: Other nucleotide sequences from this sample produce the same CDR3. V and J are TRBV9 and TRBJ2-7, with a possible D match to TRBD1 (5 bases). The ends were cut back, 1 base at V and 0 bases at J, with 8 bases in the middle. Germline CDR1 reads SGDLS; CDR2 reads YYNGEE. CDR3 size: 14 residues. CDR3 nucleotides: TGTGCCAGCAGCGTAACAGGAACCTCCTACGAGCAGTACTTC. It codes for CASSVTGTSYEQYF.

Points on this clone: This specimen includes other DNA sequences encoding the same CDR3. This sequence joins TRBV7-9 and TRBJ2-5; no clear D gene. V lost 1 base and J 7 bases, leaving 4 bases between the germline ends. The V gene's germline CDR1 is SEHNR and CDR2 FQNEAQ (reference sequence). The CDR3 contains 11 residues. The CDR3 region has the DNA TGTGCCAGCAGCTTAGAGGGGACCCAGTACTTC. The encoded protein is CASSLEGTQYF.

This chain connects TRBV14 to TRBJ2-1; 14 nucleotides line up with TRBD2. CDR1 and CDR2 from the germline V gene are SGHDN and FVKESK. Trimming at V came to 0 bases and at J to 4 bases, leaving 5 bases not matched to a gene. The length of the CDR3 is 18 residues. The CDR3 is CASSQEGTSGRTYNEQFF. DNA of the CDR3: TGTGCCAGCAGCCAAGAAGGGACTAGCGGGAGAACATACAATGAGCAGTTCTTC.

This chain connects TRBV7-2 to TRBJ2-1, with 10 bases identical to TRBD1. The V gene end was trimmed by 1 base and the J gene end by 9 bases; junction bases not matched to a gene: 6. The CDR3 is 15 residues long. Looked up from germline, CDR1 is SGHTA and CDR2 is FQGNSA. For the CDR3, the DNA is TGTGCCAGCAGCTTAGGGAGATGGACAGGGGGTGAGCAGTTCTTC. As protein: CASSLGRWTGGEQFF.

Points on this clone: Distinct nucleotide sequences in the sample also encode this CDR3. The V gene is TRBV29-1, the J gene TRBJ2-1; 7 bases are a match to TRBD1. This CDR3 spans 13 amino acids. CDR1 is SQVTM and CDR2 is ANQGSEA in the germline V gene. Trimming took 5 bases from V and 0 from J; bases not matched to a gene: 1. The CDR3 sequence is CSVRDSSYNEQFF. The CDR3 nucleotides read TGCAGCGTTCGGGACAGCTCCTACAATGAGCAGTTCTTC.

The V gene is TRBV5-1, the J gene TRBJ2-7, with D hard to call. The ends were cut back, 4 bases at V and 5 bases at J, with 13 bases in the middle. The CDR3 consists of 13 residues. Germline-derived CDR1 and CDR2 are SGHRS and YFSETQ. The CDR3 protein is CASSITLGNEQYF. CDR3 sequence (DNA): TGCGCCAGCAGCATTACTTTAGGCAACGAGCAGTACTTC.